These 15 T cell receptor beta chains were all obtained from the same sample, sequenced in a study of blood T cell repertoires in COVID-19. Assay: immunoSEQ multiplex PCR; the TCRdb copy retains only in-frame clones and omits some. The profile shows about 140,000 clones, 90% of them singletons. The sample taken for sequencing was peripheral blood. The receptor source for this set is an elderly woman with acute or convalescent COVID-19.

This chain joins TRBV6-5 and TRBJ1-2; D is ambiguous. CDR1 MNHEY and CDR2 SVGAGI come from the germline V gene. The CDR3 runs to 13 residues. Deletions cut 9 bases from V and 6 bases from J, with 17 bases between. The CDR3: CASQTGNQHGYTF. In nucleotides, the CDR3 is TGTGCCAGTCAGACGGGTAACCAGCATGGCTACACCTTC.

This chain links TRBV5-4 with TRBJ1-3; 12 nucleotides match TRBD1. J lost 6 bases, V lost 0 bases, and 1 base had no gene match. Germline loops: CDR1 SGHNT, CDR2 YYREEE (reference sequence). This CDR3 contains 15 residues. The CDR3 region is CASSLEGQGANTIYF. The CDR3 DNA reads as TGTGCCAGCAGCTTGGAGGGACAGGGGGCAAACACCATATATTTT.

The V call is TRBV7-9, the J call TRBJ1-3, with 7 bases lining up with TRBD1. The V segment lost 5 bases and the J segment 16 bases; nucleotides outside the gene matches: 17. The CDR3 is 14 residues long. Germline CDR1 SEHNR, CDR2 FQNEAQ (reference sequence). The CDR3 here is CASSTQGGSPPPYF. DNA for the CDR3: TGTGCCAGCAGCACCCAGGGGGGCAGTCCCCCTCCGTATTTT.

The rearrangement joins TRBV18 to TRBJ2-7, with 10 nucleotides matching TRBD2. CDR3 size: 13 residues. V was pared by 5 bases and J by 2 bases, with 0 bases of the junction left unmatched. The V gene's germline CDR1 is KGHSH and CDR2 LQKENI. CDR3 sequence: CASSSGGAYEQYF. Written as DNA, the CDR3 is TGTGCCAGCTCAAGCGGGGGGGCCTACGAGCAGTACTTC.

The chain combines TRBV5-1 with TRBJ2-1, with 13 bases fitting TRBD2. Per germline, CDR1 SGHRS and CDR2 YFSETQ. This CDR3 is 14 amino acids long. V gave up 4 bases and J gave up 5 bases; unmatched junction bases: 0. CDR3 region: CASSGTSGDNEQFF. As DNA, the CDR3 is TGCGCCAGCAGCGGGACTAGCGGGGACAATGAGCAGTTCTTC.

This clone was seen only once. The CDR3 DNA is TGTGCCACCAGCACGAGTAATTCACCCCTCCACTTT. Its protein is CATSTSNSPLHF. The chain has TRBV15 and TRBJ1-6; D is unresolved. Trimming took 4 bases from V and 6 from J, leaving 4 bases between them. CDR1 and CDR2 (germline): LNHNV, YYDKDF (reference sequence). The CDR3 loop spans 12 amino acids.

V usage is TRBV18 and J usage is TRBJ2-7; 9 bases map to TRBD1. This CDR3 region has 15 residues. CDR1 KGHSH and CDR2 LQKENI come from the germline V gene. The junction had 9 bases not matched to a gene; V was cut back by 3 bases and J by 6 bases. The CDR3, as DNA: TGTGCCAGCTCACCGTCCCCGGGACAGGGTAGCGAGCAGTACTTC. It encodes CASSPSPGQGSEQYF.

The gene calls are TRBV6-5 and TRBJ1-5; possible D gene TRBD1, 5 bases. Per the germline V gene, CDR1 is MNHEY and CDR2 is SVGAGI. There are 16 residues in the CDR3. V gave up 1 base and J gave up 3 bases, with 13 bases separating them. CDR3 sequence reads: CASSYWQGPANQPQHF. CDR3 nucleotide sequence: TGTGCCAGCAGTTACTGGCAGGGCCCCGCCAATCAGCCCCAGCATTTT.

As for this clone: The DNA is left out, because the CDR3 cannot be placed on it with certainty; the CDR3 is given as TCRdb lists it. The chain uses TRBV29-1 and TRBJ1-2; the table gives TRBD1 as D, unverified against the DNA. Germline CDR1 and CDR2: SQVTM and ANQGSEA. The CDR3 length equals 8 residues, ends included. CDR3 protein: CSVGQGTF.

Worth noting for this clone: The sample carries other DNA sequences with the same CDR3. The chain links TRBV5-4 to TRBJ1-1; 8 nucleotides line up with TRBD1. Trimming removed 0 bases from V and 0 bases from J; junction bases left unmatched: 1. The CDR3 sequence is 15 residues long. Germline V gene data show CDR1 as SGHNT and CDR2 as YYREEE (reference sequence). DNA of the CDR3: TGTGCCAGCAGCTTGGGGGGACAGGTGAACACTGAAGCTTTCTTT. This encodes CASSLGGQVNTEAFF.

The CDR3 loop is CARSGQGPNTEAFF. The CDR3 DNA reads as TGTGCCCGTTCTGGACAGGGCCCGAACACTGAAGCTTTCTTT. J is TRBJ1-1 and V is TRBV30; 8 nucleotides agree with TRBD1. This CDR3 region has 14 residues. After removal of 8 bases from V and 1 base from J, the junction contained 9 bases not matched to a gene. CDR1 and CDR2 from the germline V gene are GTSNPN and SVGIG (reference sequence).

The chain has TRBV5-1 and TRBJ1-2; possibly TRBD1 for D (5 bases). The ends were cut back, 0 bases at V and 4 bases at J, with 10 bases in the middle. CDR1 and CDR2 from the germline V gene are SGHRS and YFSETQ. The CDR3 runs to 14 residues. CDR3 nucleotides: TGCGCCAGCAGCTTGGGCGGGGACGCCTATGGCTACACCTTC. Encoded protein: CASSLGGDAYGYTF.

The CDR3 DNA sequence: TGTGCCAGCAGCCCGGTGAGCTCCTACAATGAGCAGTTCTTC. Its translation: CASSPVSSYNEQFF. This chain uses TRBV6-6 with TRBJ2-1, with D uncertain. This CDR3 region has 14 residues. Trimming took 6 bases from V and 0 from J, leaving 9 bases between them. Germline lookup yields CDR1 MNHNY and CDR2 SVGAGI (reference sequence).

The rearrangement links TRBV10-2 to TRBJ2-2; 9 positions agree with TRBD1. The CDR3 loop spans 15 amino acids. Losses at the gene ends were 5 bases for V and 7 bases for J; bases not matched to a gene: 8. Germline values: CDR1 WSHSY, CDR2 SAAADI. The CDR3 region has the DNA TGCGCCAGCAGTACCGGGACAGGGCTCTACGGGGAGCTGTTTTTT. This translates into CASSTGTGLYGELFF.

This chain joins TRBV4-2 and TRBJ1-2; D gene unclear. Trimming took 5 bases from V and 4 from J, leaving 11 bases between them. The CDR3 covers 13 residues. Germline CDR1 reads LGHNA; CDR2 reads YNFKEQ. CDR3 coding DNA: TGTGCCAGCAGCGGGCCCCAAGGCTATGGCTACACCTTC. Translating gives CASSGPQGYGYTF.